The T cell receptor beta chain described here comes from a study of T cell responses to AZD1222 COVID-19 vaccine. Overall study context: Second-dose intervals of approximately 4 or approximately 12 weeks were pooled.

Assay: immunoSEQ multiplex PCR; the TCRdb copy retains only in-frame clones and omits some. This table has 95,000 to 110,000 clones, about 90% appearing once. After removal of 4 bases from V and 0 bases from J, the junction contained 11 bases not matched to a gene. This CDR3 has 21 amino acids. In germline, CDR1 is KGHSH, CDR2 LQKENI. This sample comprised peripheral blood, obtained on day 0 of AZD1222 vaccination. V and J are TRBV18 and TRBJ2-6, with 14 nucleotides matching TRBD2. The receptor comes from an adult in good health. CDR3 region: CASSLRTSGGRHRSGANVLTF. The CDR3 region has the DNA TGTGCCAGCTCACTTAGGACTAGCGGGGGGAGGCACCGCTCTGGGGCCAACGTCCTGACTTTC.